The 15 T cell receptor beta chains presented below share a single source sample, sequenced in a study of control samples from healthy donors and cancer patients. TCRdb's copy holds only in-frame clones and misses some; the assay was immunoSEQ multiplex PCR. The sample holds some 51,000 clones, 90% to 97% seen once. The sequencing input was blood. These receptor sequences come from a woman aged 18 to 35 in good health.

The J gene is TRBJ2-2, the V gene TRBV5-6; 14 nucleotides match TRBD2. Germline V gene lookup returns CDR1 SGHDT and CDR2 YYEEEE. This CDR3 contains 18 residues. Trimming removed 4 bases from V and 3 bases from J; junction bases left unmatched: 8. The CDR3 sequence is CASSPGTSGGPYTGELFF. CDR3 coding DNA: TGTGCCAGCAGCCCCGGGACTAGCGGGGGTCCGTACACCGGGGAGCTGTTTTTT.

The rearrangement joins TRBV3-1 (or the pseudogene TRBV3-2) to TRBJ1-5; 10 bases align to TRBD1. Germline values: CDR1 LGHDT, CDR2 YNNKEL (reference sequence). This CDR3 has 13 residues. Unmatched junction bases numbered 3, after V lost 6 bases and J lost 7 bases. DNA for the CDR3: TGTGCCAGCAGAAAGGGACAGGGGCAGCCCCAGCATTTT. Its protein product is CASRKGQGQPQHF.

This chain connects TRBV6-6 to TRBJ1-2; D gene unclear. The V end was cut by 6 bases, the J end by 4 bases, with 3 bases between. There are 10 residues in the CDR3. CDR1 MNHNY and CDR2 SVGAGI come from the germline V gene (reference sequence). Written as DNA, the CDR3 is TGTGCCAGCAGGGGCTATGGCTACACCTTC. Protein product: CASRGYGYTF.

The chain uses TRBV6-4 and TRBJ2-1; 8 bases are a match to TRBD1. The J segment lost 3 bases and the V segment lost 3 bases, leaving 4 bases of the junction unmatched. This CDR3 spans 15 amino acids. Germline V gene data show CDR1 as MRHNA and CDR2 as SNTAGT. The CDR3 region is CASSEYRGDYNEQFF. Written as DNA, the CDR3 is TGTGCCAGCAGTGAGTACAGGGGGGACTACAATGAGCAGTTCTTC.

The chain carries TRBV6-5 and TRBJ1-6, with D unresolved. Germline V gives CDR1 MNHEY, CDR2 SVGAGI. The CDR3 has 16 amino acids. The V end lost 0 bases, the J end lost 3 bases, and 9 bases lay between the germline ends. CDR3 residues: CASSYSRGRYNSPLHF. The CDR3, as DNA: TGTGCCAGCAGTTACTCTAGAGGACGCTATAATTCACCCCTCCACTTT.

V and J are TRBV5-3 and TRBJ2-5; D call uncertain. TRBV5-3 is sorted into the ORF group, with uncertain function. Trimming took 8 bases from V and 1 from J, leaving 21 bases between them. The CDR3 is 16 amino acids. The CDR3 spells CASPDLGDHVQETQYF. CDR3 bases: TGTGCCAGCCCGGACCTTGGAGATCACGTCCAAGAGACCCAGTACTTC.

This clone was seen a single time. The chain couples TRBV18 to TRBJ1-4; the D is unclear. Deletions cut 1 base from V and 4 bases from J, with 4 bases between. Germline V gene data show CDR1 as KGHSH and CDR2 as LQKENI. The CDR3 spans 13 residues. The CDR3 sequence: CASSPQVNEKLFF. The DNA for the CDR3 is TGTGCCAGCTCACCACAGGTTAATGAAAAACTGTTTTTT.

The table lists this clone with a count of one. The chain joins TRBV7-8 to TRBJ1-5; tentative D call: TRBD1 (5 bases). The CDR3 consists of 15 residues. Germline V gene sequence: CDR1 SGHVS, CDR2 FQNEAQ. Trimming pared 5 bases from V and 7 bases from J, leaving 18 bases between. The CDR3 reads CASSPMQGPGQPQHF. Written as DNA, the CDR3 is TGTGCCAGCAGCCCCATGCAGGGTCCAGGGCAGCCCCAGCATTTT.

CDR3 DNA sequence: TGCAGCGTTGAAAGGGGGTTTAGCTCCTACAATGAGCAGTTCTTC. It yields the protein CSVERGFSSYNEQFF. The chain employs TRBV29-1 and TRBJ2-1, with TRBD1 as a possible D gene (6 bases). Germline V gene sequence: CDR1 SQVTM, CDR2 ANQGSEA. Trimming stripped 2 bases from V and 0 bases from J, with 11 bases between. The CDR3 covers 15 residues.

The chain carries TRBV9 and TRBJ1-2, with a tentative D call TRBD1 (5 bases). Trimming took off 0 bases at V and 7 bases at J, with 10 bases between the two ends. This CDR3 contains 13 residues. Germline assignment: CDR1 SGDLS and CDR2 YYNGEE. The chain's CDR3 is CASSVDLGGGYTF. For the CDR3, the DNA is TGTGCCAGCAGCGTAGATCTGGGGGGTGGCTACACCTTC.

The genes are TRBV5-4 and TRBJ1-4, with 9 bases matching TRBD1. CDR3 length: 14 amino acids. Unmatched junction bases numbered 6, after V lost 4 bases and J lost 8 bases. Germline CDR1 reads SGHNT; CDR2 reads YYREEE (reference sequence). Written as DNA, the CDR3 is TGTGCCAGCAGCATGACAGGGGGGCGAGAAAAACTGTTTTTT. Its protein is CASSMTGGREKLFF.

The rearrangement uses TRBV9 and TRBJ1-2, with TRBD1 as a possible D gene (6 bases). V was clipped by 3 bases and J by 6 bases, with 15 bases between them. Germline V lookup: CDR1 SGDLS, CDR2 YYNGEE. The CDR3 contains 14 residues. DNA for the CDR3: TGTGCCAGCAGCGCCTTCCGGGGGCTGGATGGCTACACCTTC. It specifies CASSAFRGLDGYTF.

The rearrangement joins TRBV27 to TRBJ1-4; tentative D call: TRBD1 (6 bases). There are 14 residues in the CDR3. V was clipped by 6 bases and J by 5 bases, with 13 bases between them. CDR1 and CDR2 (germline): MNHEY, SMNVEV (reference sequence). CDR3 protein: CASRRAGVNEKLFF. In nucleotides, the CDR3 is TGTGCCAGCAGACGGGCAGGGGTAAATGAAAAACTGTTTTTT.

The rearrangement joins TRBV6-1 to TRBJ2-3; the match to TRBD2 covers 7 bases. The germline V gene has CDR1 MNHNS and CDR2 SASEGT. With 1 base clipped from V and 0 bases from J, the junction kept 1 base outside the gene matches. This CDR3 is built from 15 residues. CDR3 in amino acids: CASSEERGSTDTQYF. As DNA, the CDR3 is TGTGCCAGCAGTGAAGAGCGGGGTAGCACAGATACGCAGTATTTT.

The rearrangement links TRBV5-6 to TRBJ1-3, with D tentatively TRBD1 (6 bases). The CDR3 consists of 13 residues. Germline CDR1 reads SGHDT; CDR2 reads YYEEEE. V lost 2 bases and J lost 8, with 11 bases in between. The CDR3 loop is CASSFRGADTIYF. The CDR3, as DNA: TGTGCCAGCAGCTTTCGGGGGGCGGACACCATATATTTT.